These 11 T cell receptor beta chains were all obtained from the same sample, sequenced in a study of human T cells and chemical hapten exposure. Treatment described: therapeutic diphenylcyclopropenone sensitization with weekly scalp DPC. Unique molecular identifiers were linked by the library to individual cDNA molecules. TCRdb recomputed calls from the reads with MiXCR, one row per CDR3 protein. The sample holds a few thousand distinct CDR3 sequences, roughly 45% seen once. Material: whole blood, obtained before DPC sensitization or 2, 6, or about 24 weeks after (not recorded which). The receptors stem from an adult with alopecia areata. Some clones in this sample may be carry-over from other donors' samples. This table probably holds off-target reads from a library built for another chain.

The chain recombines TRBV6-1 with TRBJ2-2, with D uncertain. V shed 4 bases and J shed 4 bases, with 16 bases lying between them. CDR3 size: 16 residues. Looked up from germline, CDR1 is MNHNS and CDR2 is SASEGT. For the CDR3, the DNA is TGTGCCAGCAGTGCGGTCGCCAGCAGGATCACCGGGGAGCTGTTTTTT. Protein: CASSAVASRITGELFF.

V gene TRBV7-8 combines with J gene TRBJ2-3; D is possibly TRBD1 (6 bases). Germline V gives CDR1 SGHVS, CDR2 FQNEAQ. The CDR3 has 13 amino acids. V lost 7 bases and J lost 2, with 10 bases in between. The CDR3 spells CASNREFTDTQYF. CDR3 bases: TGTGCCAGCAACAGGGAGTTCACAGATACGCAGTATTTT.

The rearrangement links TRBV11-2 to TRBJ2-7; D assignment may be TRBD1 or TRBD2 (5 bases each). The CDR3 covers 15 residues. Germline lookup yields CDR1 SGHAT and CDR2 FQNNGV. V dropped 4 bases and J dropped 5 bases, with 18 bases sitting between them. CDR3 amino acids: CASSWGPTNSHEQYF. CDR3 nucleotide sequence: TGTGCCAGCAGCTGGGGACCCACCAACTCGCACGAGCAGTACTTC.

This clonotype was counted between two and nine times. V and J are TRBV5-1 and TRBJ2-5; a weak D match, TRBD1 (6 bases). Trimming removed 3 bases at V and 3 bases at J, with 12 bases between. CDR3 size: 14 residues. CDR1 is SGHRS, CDR2 YFSETQ, per germline. The CDR3 DNA sequence: TGCGCCAGCAGCTCTACAGGGCCTGAAGAGACCCAGTACTTC. Translating it yields CASSSTGPEETQYF.

This chain joins TRBV5-5 and TRBJ2-6, with D unclear. This CDR3 is 15 amino acids long. Germline V gene lookup returns CDR1 SGHKS and CDR2 YYEKEE (reference sequence). With 4 bases removed from V and 2 bases from J, the gap between germline ends came to 10 bases. CDR3 DNA: TGTGCCAGCAGCCTAATCCGCCCTGGGGCCAACGTCCTGACTTTC. Its translation: CASSLIRPGANVLTF. The full variable domain, with the rest looked up from reference TRBV5-5 and TRBJ2-6, is DAGVTQSPTHLIKTRGQQVTLRCSPISGHKSVSWYQQVLGQGPQFIFQYYEKEERGRGNFPDRFSARQFPNYSSELNVNALLLGDSALYLCASSLIRPGANVLTFGAGSRLTVL.

The V gene is TRBV11-2, the J gene TRBJ2-7; the D gene is possibly TRBD1 (5 bases). The CDR3 runs 14 residues. Between the trimmed V and J ends, which lost 6 bases and 3 bases, there was a span of 15 bases. The germline V gene has CDR1 SGHAT and CDR2 FQNNGV. The CDR3 nucleotides read TGTGCCAGCAGTTTAACCAGACAGATCTACGAGCAGTACTTC. The encoded protein is CASSLTRQIYEQYF.

V gene TRBV11-3 combines with J gene TRBJ2-1; TRBD2 matches at 15 bases. Per the germline V gene, CDR1 is SGHNT and CDR2 is YENEEA. Trimming cost V 3 bases and J 7 bases; bases outside gene matches: 7. The CDR3 is 17 amino acids. CDR3 residues: CASSFRTSGGALNEQFF. In nucleotides, the CDR3 is TGTGCCAGCAGCTTTAGGACTAGCGGGGGGGCCCTTAATGAGCAGTTCTTC.

This clonotype was found a few times. The chain recombines TRBV7-8 with TRBJ2-1; maybe TRBD2 (5 bases). Germline assignment: CDR1 SGHVS and CDR2 FQNEAQ. This CDR3 spans 16 amino acids. V was pared by 5 bases and J by 4 bases, with 18 bases between. CDR3 protein: CASSPYSAANYNEQFF. The CDR3 coding sequence is TGTGCCAGCAGCCCGTATAGCGCTGCAAATTACAATGAGCAGTTCTTC.

The rearrangement joins TRBV9 to TRBJ2-7, with TRBD1 matching 7 bases. Per the germline V gene, CDR1 is SGDLS and CDR2 is YYNGEE. V shed 4 bases and J 4 bases; nucleotides not matched to a gene: 8. The CDR3 has 14 residues. This CDR3 is CASSPRQGRYEQYF. The CDR3 DNA reads as TGTGCCAGCAGCCCAAGACAGGGTCGGTACGAGCAGTACTTC.

Only one count was recorded for this clonotype. The J gene is TRBJ2-6, the V gene TRBV5-1; D is unclear. Germline values: CDR1 SGHRS, CDR2 YFSETQ. V was trimmed by 4 bases and J by 0 bases, leaving 11 bases between them. The length of the CDR3 is 16 residues. The CDR3 region is CASSLDHSSGANVLTF. The CDR3 region has the DNA TGCGCCAGCAGCCTGGACCACAGCTCTGGGGCCAACGTCCTGACTTTC.

This chain connects TRBV7-9 to TRBJ2-3; 12 positions agree with TRBD2. This CDR3 region has 18 residues. Germline lookup yields CDR1 SEHNR and CDR2 FQNEAQ (reference sequence). V was pared by 1 base and J by 7 bases, with 12 bases of the junction left unmatched. CDR3 sequence reads: CASSLGTSGVSGGNTQYF. The CDR3 nucleotides are TGTGCCAGCAGCTTAGGGACTAGCGGGGTCTCCGGCGGGAATACGCAGTATTTT.